This is a list of T cell receptor beta chains from one sample in a study of cytomegalovirus exposure and HLA in healthy donors. Sequencing used immunoSEQ multiplex PCR; TCRdb keeps in-frame clones, though not all of them. Found here are 100,000 or so clones, 85% to 95% of them singletons; the top ten hold roughly 0.89%. Sequencing was done on a sample of PBMCs. The receptors here all came from a woman aged 18-29 years in good health and CMV-seronegative. Both conserved end residues are part of each CDR3. A D gene is named only where the DNA matches it firmly. For some rows the clone size is stated as once, few or many, or as a class when expanded; others skip it.

V	D	J	length	size	CDR3	DNA
TRBV7-9	.	TRBJ2-7	13	.	CASSKTGSYEQYF	TGTGCCAGCAGTAAAACCGGCTCCTACGAGCAGTACTTC
TRBV5-1	TRBD1	TRBJ2-3	15	.	CASSLGQGASDTQYF	TGCGCCAGCAGCTTGGGACAGGGGGCTTCAGATACGCAGTATTTT
TRBV7-2	TRBD1	TRBJ2-3	19	.	CASSSRHVGGTGTPDTQYF	TGTGCCAGCAGCTCTAGACACGTGGGCGGGACAGGGACCCCAGATACGCAGTATTTT
TRBV27	TRBD1	TRBJ1-2	16	once	CASSARQGGRNYGYTF	TGTGCCAGCAGCGCCAGACAGGGGGGCCGTAACTATGGCTACACCTTC
TRBV6-1	.	TRBJ1-1	15	.	CASSELGQGNTEAFF	TGTGCCAGCAGTGAATTGGGGCAGGGGAACACTGAAGCTTTCTTT
TRBV6-5	TRBD2	TRBJ2-5	14	.	CASRGTSGRETQYF	TGTGCCAGCAGAGGGACTAGCGGGAGAGAGACCCAGTACTTC
TRBV30	.	TRBJ2-7	14	.	CAWSGTMALYEQYF	TGTGCCTGGAGTGGGACAATGGCGCTCTACGAGCAGTACTTC
TRBV6-5	.	TRBJ2-1	14	.	CASSRGPIYNEQFF	TGTGCCAGCAGCCGAGGGCCCATCTACAATGAGCAGTTCTTC
TRBV6-4	TRBD1	TRBJ1-4	13	.	CASSRQGGEKLFF	TGTGCCAGCAGTCGACAGGGAGGTGAAAAACTGTTTTTT
TRBV6-5	.	TRBJ2-3	15	.	CASSYAGRVTDTQYF	TGTGCCAGCAGTTACGCGGGTAGGGTCACAGATACGCAGTATTTT
TRBV9	.	TRBJ2-7	14	.	CASSVASEYREQYF	TGTGCCAGCAGCGTAGCTTCGGAGTATAGGGAGCAGTACTTC
TRBV27	.	TRBJ1-1	15	once	CASTSGQFLNTEAFF	TGTGCCAGCACTTCCGGACAGTTTCTGAACACTGAAGCTTTCTTT
TRBV7-9	TRBD2	TRBJ2-3	15	.	CASSLGPAGADTQYF	TGTGCCAGCAGCTTAGGGCCCGCGGGAGCGGATACGCAGTATTTT
TRBV19	TRBD2	TRBJ2-7	14	.	CASSIAGTSVEQYF	TGTGCCAGTAGTATAGCGGGAACTAGCGTCGAGCAGTACTTC
TRBV29-1	.	TRBJ2-2	14	.	CSVDRGANTGELFF	TGCAGCGTTGACAGGGGGGCGAACACCGGGGAGCTGTTTTTT
TRBV7-2	TRBD1	TRBJ2-7	15	.	CASSPQGQGADEQYF	TGTGCCAGCAGCCCCCAAGGACAGGGCGCCGACGAGCAGTACTTC
TRBV5-1	.	TRBJ1-1	14	.	CASSLEASGTEAFF	TGCGCCAGCAGCTTGGAGGCGAGCGGAACTGAAGCTTTCTTT
TRBV7-6	TRBD2	TRBJ2-2	16	.	CASSLGTSGNTGELFF	TGTGCCAGCAGCTTAGGGACTAGCGGGAACACCGGGGAGCTGTTTTTT
TRBV6-1	.	TRBJ2-6	13	.	CASTWPGANVLTF	TGTGCCAGCACCTGGCCAGGGGCCAACGTCCTGACTTTC
TRBV9	.	TRBJ1-1	15	.	CASSPGDRGNTEAFF	TGTGCCAGCAGTCCCGGGGATCGAGGGAACACTGAAGCTTTCTTT
TRBV7-2	.	TRBJ2-5	15	.	CASSLNGGSQETQYF	TGTGCCAGCAGCCTGAACGGGGGAAGCCAAGAGACCCAGTACTTC
TRBV2	.	TRBJ2-3	15	.	CASSGSSGGADTQYF	TGTGCCAGCAGTGGCTCCAGCGGAGGCGCAGATACGCAGTATTTT
TRBV7-9	TRBD1	TRBJ1-2	13	.	CASSHMDRAGYTF	TGTGCCAGCAGCCACATGGACAGGGCAGGCTACACCTTC
TRBV30	TRBD1	TRBJ2-2	14	.	CAWSEGGLTGELFF	TGTGCCTGGAGTGAAGGGGGCCTCACCGGGGAGCTGTTTTTT
TRBV11-2	TRBD2	TRBJ2-1	16	once	CASSFSSGTMSNEQFF	TGTGCCAGCAGCTTTTCTTCCGGGACTATGTCCAATGAGCAGTTCTTC
TRBV7-2	.	TRBJ2-1	17	.	CASSLGVYGSTDNEQFF	TGTGCCAGCAGTTTAGGGGTCTACGGGAGTACCGACAATGAGCAGTTCTTC
TRBV11-1	TRBD1	TRBJ2-7	15	.	CASSPYGQGFYEQYF	TGTGCCAGCAGTCCCTATGGACAGGGCTTTTACGAGCAGTACTTC
TRBV5-6	TRBD2	TRBJ2-1	18	.	CASSLVTSDLSSLLEQFF	TGTGCCAGCAGCTTGGTGACTAGCGACCTATCCTCGCTACTTGAGCAGTTCTTC
TRBV18	TRBD2	TRBJ2-3	19	.	CASSPDLAGGSGSTDTQYF	TGTGCCAGCTCACCAGACTTAGCGGGAGGGTCTGGGAGCACAGATACGCAGTATTTT
TRBV5-1	TRBD2	TRBJ2-5	16	once	CAGAGQLYLYQETQYF	TGCGCCGGAGCGGGGCAGCTTTACTTGTACCAAGAGACCCAGTACTTC
TRBV18	TRBD2	TRBJ2-5	15	.	CASSQVTGGQETQYF	TGTGCCAGCTCACAGGTCACGGGGGGACAAGAGACCCAGTACTTC
TRBV18	.	TRBJ2-3	14	.	CASSPRGGADTQYF	TGTGCCAGCTCACCACGGGGGGGCGCAGATACGCAGTATTTT
TRBV18	TRBD1	TRBJ1-3	18	.	CASSPQALTGDLGNTIYF	TGTGCCAGCTCACCCCAAGCCTTAACAGGGGACCTTGGAAACACCATATATTTT
TRBV7-2	TRBD2	TRBJ2-2	17	.	CASSLGAVAGNTGELFF	TGTGCCAGCAGCTTAGGGGCTGTAGCGGGAAACACCGGGGAGCTGTTTTTT
TRBV2	.	TRBJ1-4	15	few	CASRNGGAEVEKLFF	TGTGCCAGCAGGAACGGGGGGGCCGAGGTTGAAAAACTGTTTTTT
TRBV20-1	.	TRBJ1-4	11	.	CSGQSVEKLFF	TGCAGTGGGCAGAGCGTTGAAAAACTGTTTTTT
TRBV7-2	.	TRBJ2-5	15	.	CASSLVGSGQETQYF	TGTGCCAGCAGCTTAGTCGGTAGCGGACAAGAGACCCAGTACTTC
TRBV10-3	.	TRBJ1-2	13	.	CAISVGERDGYTF	TGTGCCATCAGTGTTGGTGAGAGAGATGGCTACACCTTC
TRBV15	.	TRBJ1-2	15	.	CATSSIEAPNYGYTF	TGTGCCACCAGCAGTATTGAAGCCCCTAACTATGGCTACACCTTC
TRBV4-3	TRBD2	TRBJ2-1	15	.	CASSPGLAGAYEQFF	TGCGCCAGCAGCCCAGGACTAGCGGGGGCGTATGAGCAGTTCTTC
TRBV19	TRBD2	TRBJ2-7	17	once	CASSNAPLKRGLYEQYF	TGTGCCAGTAGTAACGCCCCCCTCAAGCGGGGCCTCTACGAGCAGTACTTC
TRBV18	TRBD2	TRBJ2-1	15	.	CASSPAGAVNNEQFF	TGTGCCAGCTCACCAGCGGGAGCGGTAAACAATGAGCAGTTCTTC
TRBV5-1	.	TRBJ1-2	13	.	CASSQDRYYGYTF	TGCGCCAGCAGCCAGGACAGATATTATGGCTACACCTTC
TRBV20-1	.	TRBJ2-5	11	.	CSALFQETQYF	TGCAGTGCTTTATTCCAAGAGACCCAGTACTTC
TRBV19	.	TRBJ1-6	16	.	CASSTAGRYESSPLHF	TGTGCCAGTAGTACGGCGGGGCGCTACGAGAGTTCACCCCTCCACTTT